This T cell receptor (beta chain) is drawn from a study of Ad26.COV2.S vaccination and SARS-CoV-2 variants. Study context: Once, or twice with 56 days between doses, Ad26.COV2.S was given intramuscularly. Regarding the study as a whole: Overall T cell responses may have been underestimated by the analyses of TCR breadth and depth. Vaccine and placebo recipients had comparable breadth of non-spike TCRs.

Treatment described: some 19 received Ad26.COV2.S at low or high dose, single or two shots; 5 received placebo; per-sample allocation not given. Day 63 after the first injection of vaccine or placebo was the sampling time. A Boston donor was an adult aged 18-55 years. A single count supports this clone. As yet, its antigen is unknown. There are 16 residues in the CDR3. V lost 2 bases, J lost 3 bases, and 16 bases lay in between. Germline V gene sequence: CDR1 SGHRS, CDR2 YFSETQ. Method: immunoSEQ multiplex PCR; TCRdb's copy keeps in-frame clones and lacks some. The sample has about 500,000 clones; about nine tenths are singletons.

This clonotype was sampled from a person aged 18-60 years who received the Ad26.COV2.S COVID-19 vaccine or a placebo. The sample in question was peripheral blood, obtained in a trial of Ad26.COV2.S vaccine versus placebo. The V and J genes are TRBV5-1 and TRBJ2-3, with D unclear. In DNA, the CDR3 is TGCGCCAGCAGCTTTAATTTGGGAACAGTTACAGATACGCAGTATTTT. This sequence encodes CASSFNLGTVTDTQYF.